The 9 T cell receptor beta chains below all came from one sample that was sequenced in a study of OX40 agonist ivuxolimab in advanced cancers. The method was immunoSEQ multiplex PCR; TCRdb's version includes in-frame clones alone and lacks a portion of them. The sample carries about 48,000 clones, 70% to 90% recorded once. Sample: CD4+ or CD8+ T cells sorted from blood, taken in a trial of the OX40 agonist ivuxolimab. The source of these receptors is an adult with an advanced solid tumor such as melanoma, head and neck, liver or kidney cancer.

This clone was seen only a few times. This chain uses TRBV9 with TRBJ2-3; D is perhaps TRBD2 (6 bases). Germline assignment: CDR1 SGDLS and CDR2 YYNGEE. The CDR3 has 14 amino acids. V was pared by 4 bases and J by 3 bases, with 12 bases between. This CDR3 reads CASSSGGRTDTQYF. Here the CDR3 DNA reads TGTGCCAGCAGCTCCGGGGGTCGGACAGATACGCAGTATTTT.

J is TRBJ1-1 and V is TRBV11-3; the D gene is possibly TRBD1 (5 bases). Germline lookup yields CDR1 SGHNT and CDR2 YENEEA. With 2 bases removed from V and 3 bases from J, the gap between germline ends came to 13 bases. The CDR3 is made up of 15 amino acids. The CDR3 DNA reads TGTGCCAGCAGCTTACTGGGGCGGGGATACACTGAAGCTTTCTTT. Its translation is CASSLLGRGYTEAFF.

The genes are TRBV6-6 and TRBJ1-4; TRBD1 agrees at 7 bases. The V segment lost 8 bases and the J segment 2 bases; nucleotides outside the gene matches: 5. This CDR3 contains 14 residues. The germline V gene encodes CDR1 MNHNY and CDR2 SVGAGI (reference sequence). In DNA form, the CDR3 reads TGTGCCAGCGGGGGGACAGCCACTAATGAAAAACTGTTTTTT. This encodes CASGGTATNEKLFF.

This sequence joins TRBV10-3 and TRBJ2-5; TRBD2 matches 12 bases. The CDR3 is 18 amino acids. From germline, CDR1 is ENHRY and CDR2 SYGVKD. V lost 4 bases and J lost 5; bases outside the gene matches: 14. For the CDR3, the DNA is TGTGCCATCAGTGTGCGGCTAGCGGGAGGGCCGTCTTTGGAGACCCAGTACTTC. Translation: CAISVRLAGGPSLETQYF.

The gene calls are TRBV7-2 and TRBJ1-2, with a weak D call TRBD1 (5 bases). Germline V gene lookup returns CDR1 SGHTA and CDR2 FQGNSA. V was cut by 5 bases and J by 7 bases, with 17 bases left in between. There are 14 residues in the CDR3. This chain's CDR3 is CASSTLGALSGYTF. CDR3 in DNA: TGTGCCAGCAGCACGCTCGGGGCCTTGTCTGGCTACACCTTC.

This chain links TRBV7-7 with TRBJ2-5; 8 nucleotides align to TRBD1. Germline V gene lookup returns CDR1 SSHAT and CDR2 FNYEAQ (reference sequence). The CDR3 contains 15 residues. V lost 5 bases to trimming and J lost 2 bases; unmatched junction nucleotides: 7. For the CDR3, the DNA is TGTGCCAGCAGCCCAGGACAGGGTGGGCAAGAGACCCAGTACTTC. It specifies CASSPGQGGQETQYF.

The chain joins TRBV7-9 to TRBJ1-1, with 7 positions matching TRBD1. Germline values: CDR1 SEHNR, CDR2 FQNEAQ (reference sequence). CDR3 size: 13 residues. V lost 1 base, J lost 7 bases, and 3 bases stayed unmatched. The chain's CDR3 is CASSLGGQIEAFF. As DNA, the CDR3 is TGTGCCAGCAGCTTAGGGGGACAGATTGAAGCTTTCTTT.

The chain is built from TRBV6-1 and TRBJ2-7; 8 bases map to TRBD2. V lost 8 bases, J lost 2 bases, and 8 bases stayed unmatched. The length of the CDR3 is 14 residues. Germline CDR1 and CDR2: MNHNS and SASEGT. In nucleotides, the CDR3 is TGTGCCAGCGGTACTAGCGGAGGACCCTACGAGCAGTACTTC. Its protein product is CASGTSGGPYEQYF.

This chain uses TRBV9 with TRBJ1-4, with D unclear. V was pared by 0 bases and J by 8 bases, with 14 bases between. CDR3 length: 15 residues. The germline V gene has CDR1 SGDLS and CDR2 YYNGEE. CDR3 sequence (DNA): TGTGCCAGCAGCGTAGAAGGGTCGCCTGAGGAAAAACTGTTTTTT. It specifies CASSVEGSPEEKLFF.